This T cell receptor beta chain came from a study of blood T cell repertoires in COVID-19. This CDR3 contains 16 residues. The ends lost 0 bases at V and 2 bases at J; junction bases unmatched: 2. Germline V gives CDR1 MRHNA, CDR2 SNTAGT. The repertoire was sequenced with immunoSEQ multiplex PCR; TCRdb's copy has only in-frame clones and lacks some. The data hold some 64,000 clones, with around 82% observed a single time. This clone has more than one count but fewer than ten. The Seattle site enrolled patients during active infection and followed them longitudinally. The TCR was taken from a man in his sixties with COVID-19, enrolled during active disease. The V call is TRBV6-4, the J call TRBJ2-3; 10 positions match TRBD2. Sequencing input: peripheral blood. The DNA for the CDR3 is TGTGCCAGCAGTGACTCGAGCGGGGGGGCCACAGATACGCAGTATTTT. Its protein is CASSDSSGGATDTQYF.